This TCR beta chain appears in the sequencing data of a study of Ad26.COV2.S vaccination and SARS-CoV-2 variants. The study, taken as a whole, reports: Marked by substantial breadth, spike-specific CD8+ and CD4+ T cell responses were reportedly seen after vaccination. Spike-specific TCR breadth in vaccine recipients exceeded that seen in placebo recipients. Total T cell responses were possibly underestimated by TCR breadth and depth analyses.

Only in-frame clones appear in the TCRdb table, and some are missing; sequencing was by immunoSEQ multiplex PCR. This table has around 350,000 clones, about 91% appearing once. With respect to this clone: Its specificity is unknown.

The clonotype originates from a human donor who had recovered from COVID-19. Sequences were derived from peripheral blood, sampled after recovery from COVID-19.

CDR3 region: CASSALLADTQYF. The CDR3 DNA follows: TGTGCCAGCAGCGCCCTACTAGCAGATACGCAGTATTTT. The chain links TRBV9 to TRBJ2-3, with D perhaps matching TRBD2 (5 bases). The germline V gene has CDR1 SGDLS and CDR2 YYNGEE. There are 13 residues in the CDR3. V lost 3 bases, J lost 4 bases, and 9 bases lay in between.